This is a list of T cell receptor beta chains from one sample in a study of T cell repertoires in cytomegalovirus infection. From the reads, TCRdb called clonotypes with MiXCR, one entry per CDR3 protein. The sample includes approximately 990,000 distinct CDR3 sequences, roughly 30% seen only once; the top ten take about 14%. No antigen has been assigned to these receptors. This material consisted of cultured CD8+ T cells from PBMCs, taken from culture after CMV antigen stimulation. These TCRs come from a human donor in good health (CMV status not recorded). Some clones in this sample may be carry-over from other donors' samples. Both conserved end residues are part of each CDR3. The D gene is left open where the match is weak. The listing skips clone size in some rows; elsewhere it reads once, few, many or a size class.

V gene: TRBV20-1
clone size: few
J gene: TRBJ1-2
D gene: .
CDR3 DNA: TGCAGTGCTAGAGATCCCCTAAACTATGGCTACACCTTC
CDR3 protein: CSARDPLNYGYTF

V gene: TRBV2
clone size: .
J gene: TRBJ2-3
D gene: .
CDR3 DNA: TGTGCCAGCAGTGATCTCGGATTTTACACAGATACGCAGTATTTT
CDR3 protein: CASSDLGFYTDTQYF

V gene: TRBV6-1
clone size: once
J gene: TRBJ1-5
D gene: .
CDR3 DNA: TGTGCCAGCAGTTACTCGACCGGGACGTCGAGCAATCAGCCCCAGCATTTT
CDR3 protein: CASSYSTGTSSNQPQHF

V gene: TRBV29-1
clone size: few
J gene: TRBJ2-7
D gene: .
CDR3 DNA: TGCAGCGTTCGAGACTCTTACGAGCAGTACTTC
CDR3 protein: CSVRDSYEQYF

V gene: TRBV27
clone size: .
J gene: TRBJ1-5
D gene: .
CDR3 DNA: TGTGCCAGCAGTTGGGTGGGGTCTAGCAATCATCCCCAGCATTTT
CDR3 protein: CASSWVGSSNHPQHF

V gene: TRBV11-2
clone size: .
J gene: TRBJ1-1
D gene: .
CDR3 DNA: TGTGCCAGCAGCTTATACAACAAGACAGTGAACACTGAAGCTTTCTTT
CDR3 protein: CASSLYNKTVNTEAFF

V gene: TRBV12-3/TRBV12-4
clone size: .
J gene: TRBJ1-2
D gene: .
CDR3 DNA: TGTGCCAGCAGTTTAGCGCCAGGAGCGGTTGATGGCTACACCTTC
CDR3 protein: CASSLAPGAVDGYTF

V gene: TRBV5-1
clone size: once
J gene: TRBJ2-1
D gene: .
CDR3 DNA: TGCGCCAGCAACCGTCAGCAACTGGGAAGGGTGGGGGCGGGCGATGAGCAGTTCTTC
CDR3 protein: CASNRQQLGRVGAGDEQFF

V gene: TRBV27
clone size: .
J gene: TRBJ1-2
D gene: .
CDR3 DNA: TGTGCCAGCAGTTCAACACGGGCAGCTAACTATGGCTACACCTTC
CDR3 protein: CASSSTRAANYGYTF

V gene: TRBV14
clone size: .
J gene: TRBJ1-5
D gene: TRBD1
CDR3 DNA: TGTGCCAGCAGCACCCGGGACAGACCGATAGAGAGCAATCAGCCCCAGCATTTT
CDR3 protein: CASSTRDRPIESNQPQHF

V gene: TRBV4-1
clone size: .
J gene: TRBJ1-1
D gene: .
CDR3 DNA: TGCGCCAGCAGCCAAGATTCCAGGGCGGGAACTGAAGCTTTCTTT
CDR3 protein: CASSQDSRAGTEAFF

V gene: TRBV27
clone size: .
J gene: TRBJ1-5
D gene: TRBD1
CDR3 DNA: TGTGCCAGCAGTCCATCGACAGGGGACCGCAATCAGCCCCAGCATTTT
CDR3 protein: CASSPSTGDRNQPQHF

V gene: TRBV2
clone size: once
J gene: TRBJ1-4
D gene: .
CDR3 DNA: TGTGCCAGCAGTGACCCGACAGTCCGAGTAGGCAGCCGGGGGGAAAAACTGTTTTTT
CDR3 protein: CASSDPTVRVGSRGEKLFF

V gene: TRBV11-3
clone size: few
J gene: TRBJ2-2
D gene: .
CDR3 DNA: TGTGCCAGCAGCCCAGCGACAGGGAACACCGGGGAGCTGTTTTTT
CDR3 protein: CASSPATGNTGELFF

V gene: TRBV14
clone size: .
J gene: TRBJ1-1
D gene: TRBD1
CDR3 DNA: TGTGCCAGCAGCCAAGTGGGGACAGGGGGCACTGAAGCTTTCTTT
CDR3 protein: CASSQVGTGGTEAFF

V gene: TRBV10-3
clone size: many
J gene: TRBJ1-5
D gene: TRBD1
CDR3 DNA: TGTGCCATCAGTGAAGAAAGAAGCCCGGGACAGACCCGAATGTCCCAGCATTTT
CDR3 protein: CAISEERSPGQTRMSQHF

V gene: TRBV7-7
clone size: many
J gene: TRBJ2-3
D gene: TRBD2
CDR3 DNA: TGTGCTAGCAGCCCCGGGACTAGCCAGTTAGATACGCAGTATTTT
CDR3 protein: CASSPGTSQLDTQYF

V gene: TRBV19
clone size: .
J gene: TRBJ1-5
D gene: .
CDR3 DNA: TGTGCCAGTAGTGGGGCACAGGGCAGCAATCAGCCCCAGCATTTT
CDR3 protein: CASSGAQGSNQPQHF

V gene: TRBV2
clone size: once
J gene: TRBJ1-5
D gene: .
CDR3 DNA: TGTGCCAGCAGTTCGCAGGATAACATCAATCAGCCCCAGCATTTT
CDR3 protein: CASSSQDNINQPQHF

V gene: TRBV2
clone size: .
J gene: TRBJ1-1
D gene: .
CDR3 DNA: TGTGCCAGCAGCAAAACCGCGAACACTGAAGCTTTCTTT
CDR3 protein: CASSKTANTEAFF

V gene: TRBV19
clone size: .
J gene: TRBJ2-3
D gene: .
CDR3 DNA: TGTGCCAGTAGCCTCCGACTATCTCGAGATACGCAGTATTTT
CDR3 protein: CASSLRLSRDTQYF

V gene: TRBV6-1
clone size: .
J gene: TRBJ1-2
D gene: .
CDR3 DNA: TGTGCCAGCAGTGAGTCAGGGAATGGCTACACCTTC
CDR3 protein: CASSESGNGYTF

V gene: TRBV5-1
clone size: few
J gene: TRBJ1-1
D gene: .
CDR3 DNA: TGCGCCAGCAGCAATGGTAGGGGGAACACTGAAGCTTTCTTT
CDR3 protein: CASSNGRGNTEAFF

V gene: TRBV6-2/TRBV6-3
clone size: .
J gene: TRBJ2-6
D gene: .
CDR3 DNA: TGTGCCAGCAGTTACGAGGCCACAAATTTTTTTCGGGGGGCCAACGTCCTGACTTTC
CDR3 protein: CASSYEATNFFRGANVLTF

V gene: TRBV27
clone size: .
J gene: TRBJ2-3
D gene: .
CDR3 DNA: TGTGCCAGCAGTCCTTTTGAGTTCAGGAGCGCAGATACGCAGTATTTT
CDR3 protein: CASSPFEFRSADTQYF

V gene: TRBV25-1
clone size: .
J gene: TRBJ2-6
D gene: .
CDR3 DNA: TGTGCCAGCAGTGAAATTAGCTCTGGGGCCAACGTCCTGACTTTC
CDR3 protein: CASSEISSGANVLTF

V gene: TRBV6-1
clone size: .
J gene: TRBJ2-1
D gene: .
CDR3 DNA: TGTGCCAGCAGTGAAGCTCGGCAGGGGAGCTACAATGAGCAGTTCTTC
CDR3 protein: CASSEARQGSYNEQFF

V gene: TRBV7-4
clone size: many
J gene: TRBJ2-3
D gene: TRBD1
CDR3 DNA: TGTGCCAGCAGCCCCGGACAGGGGGGTAACACAGATACGCAGTATTTT
CDR3 protein: CASSPGQGGNTDTQYF

V gene: TRBV11-2
clone size: few
J gene: TRBJ2-3
D gene: .
CDR3 DNA: TGTGCCAGCAGCTTACTAGAAATTTACACAGATACGCAGTATTTT
CDR3 protein: CASSLLEIYTDTQYF

V gene: TRBV2
clone size: few
J gene: TRBJ1-1
D gene: .
CDR3 DNA: TGTGCCAGCAGAACAGGGAAGGGTGACACTGAAGCTTTCTTT
CDR3 protein: CASRTGKGDTEAFF

V gene: TRBV28
clone size: .
J gene: TRBJ2-1
D gene: TRBD1
CDR3 DNA: TGTGCCAGCAGTTTATTAGTCAGGGACAGCGATACCTTCTCCTACAATGAGCAGTTCTTC
CDR3 protein: CASSLLVRDSDTFSYNEQFF

V gene: TRBV4-1
clone size: few
J gene: TRBJ2-7
D gene: TRBD1
CDR3 DNA: TGCGCCAGCAGCCAACTGACAGGGGGGGCCTACGAGCAGTACTTC
CDR3 protein: CASSQLTGGAYEQYF

V gene: TRBV19
clone size: .
J gene: TRBJ1-5
D gene: .
CDR3 DNA: TGTGCCAGTAGTGGAACCAGGGGTCAGCCCCAGCATTTT
CDR3 protein: CASSGTRGQPQHF

V gene: TRBV6-2/TRBV6-3
clone size: .
J gene: TRBJ1-1
D gene: .
CDR3 DNA: TGTGCCAGCAGTTATCCGGCGGAATGGGCTTTCTTT
CDR3 protein: CASSYPAEWAFF

V gene: TRBV5-1
clone size: few
J gene: TRBJ1-2
D gene: .
CDR3 DNA: TGCGCCAGCAGCTGGGACGCAAGCTATGGCTACACCTTC
CDR3 protein: CASSWDASYGYTF

V gene: TRBV6-6
clone size: few
J gene: TRBJ2-5
D gene: TRBD1
CDR3 DNA: TGTGCCAGCAGTCTTAACCGGGACAGGCAAGAGACCCAGTACTTC
CDR3 protein: CASSLNRDRQETQYF

V gene: TRBV7-7
clone size: .
J gene: TRBJ2-7
D gene: .
CDR3 DNA: TGTGCTAGCAGCCGGGACCCTTCGGACGAGCAGTACTTC
CDR3 protein: CASSRDPSDEQYF

V gene: TRBV7-2
clone size: many
J gene: TRBJ2-5
D gene: TRBD2
CDR3 DNA: TGTGCCAGCAGCTTCCGTCTAGCGGGGCTCCAAGAGACCCAGTACTTC
CDR3 protein: CASSFRLAGLQETQYF

V gene: TRBV4-2
clone size: few
J gene: TRBJ1-1
D gene: .
CDR3 DNA: TGTGCCAGCAGCCATCTACAGGGACAAGGGAACACTGAAGCTTTCTTT
CDR3 protein: CASSHLQGQGNTEAFF

V gene: TRBV7-8
clone size: few
J gene: TRBJ2-2
D gene: TRBD1
CDR3 DNA: TGTGCCAGCAGCCCCGACAGGGTCGGGGAGCTGTTTTTT
CDR3 protein: CASSPDRVGELFF